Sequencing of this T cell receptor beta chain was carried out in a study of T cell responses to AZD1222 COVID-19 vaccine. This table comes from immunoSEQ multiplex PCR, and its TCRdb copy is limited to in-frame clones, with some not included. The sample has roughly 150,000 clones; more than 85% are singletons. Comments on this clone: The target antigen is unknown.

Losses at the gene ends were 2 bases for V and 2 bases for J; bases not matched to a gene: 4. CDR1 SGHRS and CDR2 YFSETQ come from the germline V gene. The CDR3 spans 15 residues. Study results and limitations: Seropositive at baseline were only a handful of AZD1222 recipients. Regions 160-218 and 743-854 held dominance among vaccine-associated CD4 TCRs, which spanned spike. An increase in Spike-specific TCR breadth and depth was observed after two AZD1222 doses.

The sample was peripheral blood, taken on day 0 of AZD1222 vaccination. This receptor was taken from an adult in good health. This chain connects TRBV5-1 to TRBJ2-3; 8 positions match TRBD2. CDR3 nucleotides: TGCGCCAGCAGCTTTATAGCGGGACTCACAGATACGCAGTATTTT. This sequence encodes CASSFIAGLTDTQYF.